This TCR beta chain was identified in a study of Tregs in tolerant kidney transplant recipients. General study findings and limits: Biological reproducibility was not directly addressed, but technical replication error appeared minimal. For some patients, primers changed over time, blocking nucleotide-level comparison. Findings come from small patient numbers and require larger validation.

V was pared by 2 bases and J by 1 base, with 8 bases between. The germline V gene has CDR1 SGHAT and CDR2 FQDESV (reference sequence). This CDR3 region has 14 residues. About this clone: The antigen remains unidentified.

Related graft donors supplied nonmyeloablative bone marrow transplants, and mixed chimerism was transient. Sequenced by immunoSEQ multiplex PCR; TCRdb stores in-frame clones only, minus some. This sample yields approximately 90,000 clones, of which roughly 93% are seen a single time; more than 1.5% belongs to the top ten. The chain links TRBV11-1 to TRBJ1-2; unclear D gene. This TCR was sampled from a human patient who received a combined kidney and bone marrow transplant. Some of these T cells may belong to the graft donor. Here the sequenced sample was CD4+ T cells from blood (PBMCs), taken 12 months after the transplant. CDR3 protein: CASSLSQRNYGYTF. The CDR3 DNA sequence: TGTGCCAGCAGCTTAAGTCAGCGTAACTATGGCTACACCTTC.